This T cell receptor (beta chain) was found in a study of Ad26.COV2.S vaccination and SARS-CoV-2 variants. About the study: The vaccine Ad26.COV2.S was put into the muscle once, or twice with 56 days between. Study results and limitations: Vaccinees reportedly had broad spike-specific CD8+ and CD4+ T cell responses.

Germline CDR1 and CDR2: SNHLY and FYNNEI. J gave up 2 bases and V 0 bases, and 13 bases lay outside the gene matches. CDR3 length equals 19 residues. This clone was detected only once. Its antigen is currently unknown. Indicated treatment: some 20 received Ad26.COV2.S at low or high dose, single or two shots; roughly five received placebo; per-sample allocation not given. Samples analyzed were those drawn on day 63 after the first vaccine or placebo injection. An adult donor aged 18-55 years was enrolled in Boston. Ad26 vector vaccine expressed Wuhan-strain SARS-CoV-2 spike. Only in-frame clones appear in the TCRdb table, and some are missing; sequencing was by immunoSEQ multiplex PCR. The sample contains about 350,000 clones, 80% to 90% of which appear only once.

The material was peripheral blood, obtained in a trial of Ad26.COV2.S vaccine versus placebo. The V gene is TRBV2, the J gene TRBJ2-7; TRBD2 matches at 10 bases. The source is a person aged 18-65 years who received the Ad26.COV2.S COVID-19 vaccine or a placebo. The CDR3 sequence is CASSEALRLAGALTYEQYF. The CDR3, as DNA: TGTGCCAGCAGTGAAGCGCTTCGGCTAGCGGGAGCACTGACCTACGAGCAGTACTTC.